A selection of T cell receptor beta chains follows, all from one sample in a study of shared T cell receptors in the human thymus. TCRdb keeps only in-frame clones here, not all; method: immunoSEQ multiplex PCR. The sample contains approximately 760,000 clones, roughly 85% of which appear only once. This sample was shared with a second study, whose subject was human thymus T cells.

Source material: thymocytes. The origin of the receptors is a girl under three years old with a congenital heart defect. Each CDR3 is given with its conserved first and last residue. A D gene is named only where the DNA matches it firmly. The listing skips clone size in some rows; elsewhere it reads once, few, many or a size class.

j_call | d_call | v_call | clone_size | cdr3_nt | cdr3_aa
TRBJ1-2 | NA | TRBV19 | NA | TGTGCCAGTAGTATGGGAGTTAACTATGGCTACACCTTC | CASSMGVNYGYTF
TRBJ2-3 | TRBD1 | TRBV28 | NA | TGTGCCAGCAGTCCCTCGATGGGACAGGCTAAAACAGATACGCAGTATTTT | CASSPSMGQAKTDTQYF
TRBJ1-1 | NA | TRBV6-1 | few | TGTGCCAGCCCCCCGGGGGTGGTCACTGAAGCTTTCTTT | CASPPGVVTEAFF
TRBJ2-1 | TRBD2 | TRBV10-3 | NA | TGTGCCAACCAGCGGGGGGGAGACAATGAGCAGTTCTTC | CANQRGGDNEQFF
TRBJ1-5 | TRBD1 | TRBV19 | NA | TGTGCCAGTAGTCATCCGGGACAGGCTCTGTATAGCAATCAGCCCCAGCATTTT | CASSHPGQALYSNQPQHF
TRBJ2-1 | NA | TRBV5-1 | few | TGCGCCAGCAGCTTGGGGGTCAGGGATGAGCAGTTCTTC | CASSLGVRDEQFF
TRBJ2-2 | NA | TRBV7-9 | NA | TGTGCCAGCAGCTTAGCGAGGATGGCCACCGGGGAGCTGTTTTTT | CASSLARMATGELFF
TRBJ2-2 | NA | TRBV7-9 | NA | TGTGCCAGCAGCTTTCCGGGGTACACCGGGGAGCTGTTTTTT | CASSFPGYTGELFF
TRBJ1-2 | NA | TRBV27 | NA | TGTGCCAGCAGTGTGGGATACAGGGTTCCTGGCTACACCTTC | CASSVGYRVPGYTF
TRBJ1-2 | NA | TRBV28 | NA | TGTGCCAGCAGTCTCCCCCCCCTCGGGGTAAACCACTATGGCTACACCTTC | CASSLPPLGVNHYGYTF
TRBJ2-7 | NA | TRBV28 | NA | TGTGCCAGCAGTTTTACGAAGGGGGGGCGGGGCTCCTACGAGCAGTACTTC | CASSFTKGGRGSYEQYF
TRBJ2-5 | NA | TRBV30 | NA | TGTGCCTGGACCCAGGGTGAAGAGACCCAGTACTTC | CAWTQGEETQYF
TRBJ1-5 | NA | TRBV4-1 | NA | TGCGCCAGCAGCCAAGACAGGGAAATAAATCAGCCCCAGCATTTT | CASSQDREINQPQHF
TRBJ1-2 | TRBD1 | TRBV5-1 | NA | TGCGCCAGCAGTTACGACAGGGCATGGGGCTACACCTTC | CASSYDRAWGYTF
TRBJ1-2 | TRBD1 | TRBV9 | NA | TGTGCCAGCAGCGTAGGGGTTGGGACAGGGGGTTTTCGTGGCGGCTACACCTTC | CASSVGVGTGGFRGGYTF
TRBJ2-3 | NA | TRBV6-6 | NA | TGTGCCAGCAGGCCAGGACTAATCCCATATGATACGCAGTATTTT | CASRPGLIPYDTQYF
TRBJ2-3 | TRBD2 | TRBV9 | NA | TGTGCCAGCAGCGTAGGAGGGAGGGTCGATACGCAGTATTTT | CASSVGGRVDTQYF
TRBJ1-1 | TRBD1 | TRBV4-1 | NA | TGCGCCAGCAGCCCACCCGGGACAGATAAAGCTTTCTTT | CASSPPGTDKAFF
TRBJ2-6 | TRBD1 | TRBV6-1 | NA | TGTGCCAGCAGTGAATGCCCGGGACAGGGAATCTGCTCTGGGGCCAACGTCCTGACTTTC | CASSECPGQGICSGANVLTF
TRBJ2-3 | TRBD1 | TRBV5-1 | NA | TGCGCCAGCAGCAGACCATCGACAGGGGAGGTTGGTACGCAGTATTTT | CASSRPSTGEVGTQYF
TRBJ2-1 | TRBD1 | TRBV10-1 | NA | TGCGCCAGCAGTGAGGCTAGACCTTGGACAGGAGAGAGTGAGCAGTTCTTC | CASSEARPWTGESEQFF
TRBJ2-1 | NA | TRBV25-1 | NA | TGTGCCAGCAGTGCTCTAGCGCCGCGGGACAATGAGCAGTTCTTC | CASSALAPRDNEQFF
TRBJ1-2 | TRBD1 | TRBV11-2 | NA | TGTGCCAGCAGCTTAGGCCGGACAGGGGTGGGAGGCTACACCTTC | CASSLGRTGVGGYTF
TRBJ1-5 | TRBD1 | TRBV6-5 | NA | TGTGCCAGTCGGACCGACAGGGTTCGTGATCAGCCCCAGCATTTT | CASRTDRVRDQPQHF
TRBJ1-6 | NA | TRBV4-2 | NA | TGTGCCAGCAGCCAATATCGTGAGCAGGAGGATTCACCCCTCCACTTT | CASSQYREQEDSPLHF
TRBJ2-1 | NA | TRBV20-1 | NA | TGCAGTGCTCGGGATCCACAGTTCTTC | CSARDPQFF
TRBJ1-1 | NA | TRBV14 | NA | TGTGCCAGCAGCCGTACATACAGAACTGAAGCTTTCTTT | CASSRTYRTEAFF
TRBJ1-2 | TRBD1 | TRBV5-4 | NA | TGTGCCAGCAGCTTGGCCCCGGGCCAGGGGGCGGCTGGCTACACCTTC | CASSLAPGQGAAGYTF
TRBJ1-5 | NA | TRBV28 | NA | TGTGCCAGCAGTGGGGCAGGGAGGCTCTGGAGCAATCAGCCCCAGCATTTT | CASSGAGRLWSNQPQHF
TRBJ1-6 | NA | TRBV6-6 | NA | TGTGCCAGCATGGGGGGGAATTCACCCCTCCACTTT | CASMGGNSPLHF
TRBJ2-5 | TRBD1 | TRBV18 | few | TGTGCCAGCTCACCTGACAGGGTACAAGAGACCCAGTACTTC | CASSPDRVQETQYF
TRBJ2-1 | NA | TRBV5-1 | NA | TGCGCCAGCAGCTTGCCCCCTAGGGGGACGTCTCTCGATGAGCAGTTCTTC | CASSLPPRGTSLDEQFF
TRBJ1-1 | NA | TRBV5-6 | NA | TGTGCCAGCACCAGAGCCCCTCAGGGTGTCACTGAAGCTTTCTTT | CASTRAPQGVTEAFF
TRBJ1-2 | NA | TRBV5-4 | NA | TGTGCCAGCAGCTTGTACTCGGGACACCGCTATGGCTACACCTTC | CASSLYSGHRYGYTF
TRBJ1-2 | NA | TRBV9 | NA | TGTGCCAGCAGCGCTGGGTCAGGGTTTGGCTACACCTTC | CASSAGSGFGYTF
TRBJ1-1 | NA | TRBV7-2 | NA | TGTGCCAGCAGCTTAGGCCGGGTGGGGGGGAGACTGGAGAACACTGAAGCTTTCTTT | CASSLGRVGGRLENTEAFF
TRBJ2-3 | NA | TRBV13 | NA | TGTGCCAGCAGCGCCGACAGACATAGGCAGTATTTT | CASSADRHRQYF
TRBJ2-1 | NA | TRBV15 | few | TGTGCCACCAGCAGAGCAGGGAAGTTCTCCTACAATGAGCAGTTCTTC | CATSRAGKFSYNEQFF
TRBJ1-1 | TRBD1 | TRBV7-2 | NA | TGTGCCAGCAGCCTCAGAGCCGCGGGACAGACGAACACTGAAGCTTTCTTT | CASSLRAAGQTNTEAFF
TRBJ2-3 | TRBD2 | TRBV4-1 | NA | TGCGCCAGCAGCCAAGAGGTCCTAGCGGGGGGCACAGATACGCAGTATTTT | CASSQEVLAGGTDTQYF
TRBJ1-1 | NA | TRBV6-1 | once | TGTGCCAGTAAATCTCGGACAGTGAACACTGAAGCTTTCTTT | CASKSRTVNTEAFF
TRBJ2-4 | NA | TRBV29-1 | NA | TGCAGCGTTGAAGATCCGGCGGGCAAAAACATTCAGTACTTC | CSVEDPAGKNIQYF
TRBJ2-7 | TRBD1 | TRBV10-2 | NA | TGCGCCAGCCAGTTTCGCCCTGACAGGGGCCACGAGCAGTACTTC | CASQFRPDRGHEQYF
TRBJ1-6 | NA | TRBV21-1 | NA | TGTGCCAGCAGCAAATGGAGAGACAGGGGGCGGGTTGCACCCCTCCACTTT | CASSKWRDRGRVAPLHF
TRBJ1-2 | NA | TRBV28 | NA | TGTGCCAGCAATCCCGCCGGGACATCTAACTATGGCTACACCTTC | CASNPAGTSNYGYTF
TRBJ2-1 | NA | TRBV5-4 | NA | TGTGCCAGCAGCTTGTGTGGGGGTGGGGGGGCGTACAATGAGCAGTTCTTC | CASSLCGGGGAYNEQFF
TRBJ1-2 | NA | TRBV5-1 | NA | TGCGCCAGCAGCAGATTCTACAGGGCTATCTTCGGTGGCTACACCTTC | CASSRFYRAIFGGYTF
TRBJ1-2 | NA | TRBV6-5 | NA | TGTGCCGGCAGATACCACAGGGTCCCAAATGGCTACACCTTC | CAGRYHRVPNGYTF
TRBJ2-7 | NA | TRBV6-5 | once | TGTGCCAGCAGCCAACTGGGCAGTTCCTACGAGCAGTACTTC | CASSQLGSSYEQYF
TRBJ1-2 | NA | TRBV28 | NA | TGTGCCAGCATTTCGTCGGGTAGAGGGTCCCCTTATGGCTACACCTTC | CASISSGRGSPYGYTF
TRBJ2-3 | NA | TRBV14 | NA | TGTGCCAGCAGCCAAGGGCCCTCCTGGGGACACACAGATACGCAGTATTTT | CASSQGPSWGHTDTQYF
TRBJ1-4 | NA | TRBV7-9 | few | TGTGCCAGCAGCTTATTTCCGCAGGTGCCAGAAAAACTGTTTTTT | CASSLFPQVPEKLFF
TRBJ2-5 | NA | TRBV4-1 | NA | TGCGCCAGCAGCCAAGATTTCTCGACATTTCAAGAGACCCAGTACTTC | CASSQDFSTFQETQYF
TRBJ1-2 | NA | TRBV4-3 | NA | TGCGCCAGCAGCCAAGATGATTCTAGAGTGCGGGGGGACTACACCTTC | CASSQDDSRVRGDYTF
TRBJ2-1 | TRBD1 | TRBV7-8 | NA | TGTGCCAGCAGCGCCCAGGGACAGACTTACAATGAGCAGTTCTTC | CASSAQGQTYNEQFF
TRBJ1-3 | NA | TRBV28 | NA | TGTGCCAGCAGTTTATGGTCTAAACAGGGATCCCACACCATATATTTT | CASSLWSKQGSHTIYF
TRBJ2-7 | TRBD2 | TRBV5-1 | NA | TGCGCCAGCAGCTTGGGACCGGGACTAGCGGGGGGAGACTACGAGCAGTACTTC | CASSLGPGLAGGDYEQYF
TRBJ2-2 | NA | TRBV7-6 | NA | TGTGCCAGCAGCTGGGTGGAGGGTGCAACGGCCCCCCCGGTTGGTGTTACCGGGGAGCTGTTTTTT | CASSWVEGATAPPVGVTGELFF